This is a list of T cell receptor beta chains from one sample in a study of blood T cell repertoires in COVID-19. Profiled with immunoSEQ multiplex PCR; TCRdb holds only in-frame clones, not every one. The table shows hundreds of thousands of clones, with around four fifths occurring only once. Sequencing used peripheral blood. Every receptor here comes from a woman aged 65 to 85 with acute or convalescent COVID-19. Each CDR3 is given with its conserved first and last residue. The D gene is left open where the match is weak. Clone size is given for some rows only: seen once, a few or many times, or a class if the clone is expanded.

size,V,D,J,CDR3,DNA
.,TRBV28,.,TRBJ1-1,CASSLWQDLNTEAFF,TGTGCCAGCAGTTTATGGCAGGATCTGAACACTGAAGCTTTCTTT
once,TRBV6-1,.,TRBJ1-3,CASSERSGNTIYF,TGTGCCAGCAGTGAGCGCTCTGGAAACACCATATATTTT
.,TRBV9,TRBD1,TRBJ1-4,CASSVTHRTGAEKLFF,TGTGCCAGCAGCGTGACCCATCGGACAGGGGCCGAAAAACTGTTTTTT
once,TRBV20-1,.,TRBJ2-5,CSAYRVETQYF,TGCAGTGCTTACAGGGTGGAGACCCAGTACTTC
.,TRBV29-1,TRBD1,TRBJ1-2,CSAATGGFYGYTF,TGCAGCGCCGCAACAGGGGGGTTCTATGGCTACACCTTC
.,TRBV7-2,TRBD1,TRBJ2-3,CASSTTGGVTDTQYF,TGTGCCAGCAGCACGACAGGGGGGGTAACAGATACGCAGTATTTT
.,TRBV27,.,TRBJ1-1,CASSLSAGVNTEAFF,TGTGCCAGCAGTTTATCGGCAGGGGTTAACACTGAAGCTTTCTTT
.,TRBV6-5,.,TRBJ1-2,CASSPGREGVGGYTF,TGTGCCAGCAGCCCCGGGCGTGAGGGGGTGGGCGGCTACACCTTC
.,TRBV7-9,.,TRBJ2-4,CASRPDYLAKNIQYF,TGTGCCAGCAGGCCGGACTATTTAGCCAAAAACATTCAGTACTTC
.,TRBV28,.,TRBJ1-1,CASSRGLNTEAFF,TGTGCCAGCAGTAGAGGATTGAACACTGAAGCTTTCTTT
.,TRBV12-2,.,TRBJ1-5,CASRFDSVSNQPQHF,TGTGCAAGTCGCTTCGACAGTGTTAGCAATCAGCCCCAGCATTTT